Listed here are 14 T cell receptor beta chains from one sample, sequenced in a study of OX40 agonist ivuxolimab in advanced cancers. Clones were sequenced by immunoSEQ multiplex PCR, and TCRdb holds only the in-frame ones, with some missing. The sample lists about 120,000 clones; roughly 93% were seen once. The specimen was CD4+ or CD8+ T cells sorted from blood, collected in a trial of the OX40 agonist ivuxolimab. These receptor sequences come from an adult with an advanced solid tumor such as melanoma, head and neck, liver or kidney cancer.

The CDR3 is CASSQVLDRVTGELFF. DNA for the CDR3: TGCGCCAGCAGCCAAGTCCTGGACAGAGTCACCGGGGAGCTGTTTTTT. The rearrangement joins TRBV4-1 to TRBJ2-2, with D perhaps matching TRBD1 (6 bases). The V and J ends lost 1 base and 4 bases respectively, with 13 bases between them. Germline loops: CDR1 MGHRA, CDR2 YSYEKL. This CDR3 has 16 amino acids.

A few counts support this clone. The gene calls are TRBV7-8 and TRBJ1-3; D might be TRBD1 (5 bases). This CDR3 is 15 amino acids long. CDR1 and CDR2 from the germline V gene are SGHVS and FQNEAQ. V was shortened by 4 bases and J by 4 bases, with 14 bases between the two germline ends. As DNA, the CDR3 is TGTGCCAGCAGCTCCCACCTCGGGGGAGGAAACACCATATATTTT. It is translated as CASSSHLGGGNTIYF.

This chain joins TRBV28 and TRBJ2-3; the D is unclear. CDR1 and CDR2 from the germline V gene are MDHEN and SYDVKM. V was clipped by 4 bases and J by 5 bases, with 16 bases between them. The CDR3 is 15 amino acids. The CDR3 DNA sequence: TGTGCCAGCAGTTCCCTCCAGGTGGAAGAAGATACGCAGTATTTT. Translating it yields CASSSLQVEEDTQYF.

To note about this clone: The same CDR3 also results from other DNA sequences found in this sample. The chain carries TRBV6-5 and TRBJ1-2, with D possibly TRBD1 on 5 matching bases. The CDR3 is made up of 13 amino acids. The germline CDR1 and CDR2 sequences are MNHEY and SVGAGI. Trimming cost V 2 bases and J 1 base, with 5 bases left between them. The CDR3 protein is CASSYDSNYGYTF. CDR3 DNA sequence: TGTGCCAGCAGTTACGACAGTAACTATGGCTACACCTTC.

This clone was seen more than once but under ten times. This chain uses TRBV7-3 with TRBJ2-1; 7 nucleotides agree with TRBD1. Germline values: CDR1 SGHTA, CDR2 FQGTGA. Trimming took 2 bases from V and 5 from J; bases not matched to a gene: 6. The CDR3 runs to 15 residues. CDR3 protein: CASSLYRTGNNEQFF. The CDR3 region has the DNA TGTGCCAGCAGCTTATACCGGACAGGAAACAATGAGCAGTTCTTC.

The rearrangement uses TRBV5-4 and TRBJ1-1; D might be TRBD1 (6 bases). Trimming took off 4 bases at V and 3 bases at J, with 10 bases between the two ends. This CDR3 comprises 13 residues. CDR1 SGHNT and CDR2 YYREEE come from the germline V gene (reference sequence). The CDR3 reads CASSGRGYTEAFF. For the CDR3, the DNA is TGTGCCAGCAGCGGCAGGGGTTACACTGAAGCTTTCTTT.

This clone appeared a single time. This chain connects TRBV19 to TRBJ1-2; D gene uncertain. The CDR3 totals 14 residues. The germline gives CDR1 LNHDA, CDR2 SQIVND (reference sequence). V lost 2 bases and J lost 6, with 13 bases in between. This chain's CDR3 is CASSILRRGDGYTF. The CDR3 DNA reads as TGTGCCAGTAGTATACTTCGGCGGGGAGATGGCTACACCTTC.

The chain joins TRBV27 to TRBJ2-7; D perhaps matches TRBD1 (5 bases). The CDR3 is 15 residues long. Germline CDR1 MNHEY, CDR2 SMNVEV (reference sequence). Between the trimmed V and J ends, which lost 0 bases and 2 bases, there was a span of 11 bases. CDR3 residues: CASSLSGRATYEQYF. The CDR3 coding sequence is TGTGCCAGCAGTTTATCGGGCAGGGCGACCTACGAGCAGTACTTC.

The V gene is TRBV6-1, the J gene TRBJ2-4; D may be TRBD2 (5 bases). CDR1 and CDR2 (germline): MNHNS, SASEGT. The length of the CDR3 is 14 residues. The ends were cut back, 6 bases at V and 7 bases at J, with 16 bases in the middle. The CDR3 region has the DNA TGTGCCAGCAGCTTCGACAATCGAGGGAACATTCAGTACTTC. It yields the protein CASSFDNRGNIQYF.

J is TRBJ2-7 and V is TRBV5-6, with D unclear. The germline V and J ends were trimmed by 1 base and 2 bases, with 4 bases remaining between them. Germline V gene sequence: CDR1 SGHDT, CDR2 YYEEEE. The CDR3 length is 12 residues. The CDR3 DNA reads TGTGCCAGCAGCTTGACAGCCTACGAGCAGTACTTC. Encoded protein: CASSLTAYEQYF.

The V and J genes are TRBV28 and TRBJ2-1; TRBD2 matches 11 bases. Germline CDR1 and CDR2: MDHEN and SYDVKM. V gave up 3 bases and J gave up 8 bases; unmatched junction bases: 9. The CDR3 sequence is 16 residues long. This chain's CDR3 is CASSLSLAGGRYEQFF. CDR3 in DNA: TGTGCCAGCAGTTTGTCGTTAGCGGGGGGGCGTTATGAGCAGTTCTTC.

The rearrangement uses TRBV11-2 and TRBJ2-7; D is unclear. Trimming removed 5 bases from V and 2 bases from J, with 7 bases in between. The CDR3 sequence is 12 residues long. The V gene's germline CDR1 is SGHAT and CDR2 FQNNGV. The CDR3 spells CASSPWTYEQYF. The DNA for the CDR3 is TGTGCCAGCAGCCCGTGGACCTACGAGCAGTACTTC.

The rearrangement joins TRBV2 to TRBJ1-5; D gene unclear. V was pared by 3 bases and J by 0 bases, with 12 bases between. CDR1 and CDR2 (germline): SNHLY, FYNNEI. The CDR3 is 16 residues long. In DNA, the CDR3 is TGTGCCAGCAGTGAGGAAGCAGGTTATAGCAATCAGCCCCAGCATTTT. This encodes CASSEEAGYSNQPQHF.

V is TRBV5-1 and J is TRBJ2-1; D ambiguous. The CDR3 consists of 15 residues. V was pared by 0 bases and J by 5 bases, with 12 bases between. Germline CDR1 and CDR2: SGHRS and YFSETQ. As DNA, the CDR3 is TGCGCCAGCAGCTTGGTGGGCACGGCTGACAATGAGCAGTTCTTC. Protein product: CASSLVGTADNEQFF.